This TCR beta chain was recorded in a study of blood T cell repertoires in COVID-19. Only in-frame clones appear in the TCRdb table, and some are missing; sequencing was by immunoSEQ multiplex PCR. The table lists around 94,000 clones, about 78% of them singletons. Per the germline V gene, CDR1 is LNHDA and CDR2 is SQIVND (reference sequence). CDR3 length equals 11 residues. V was cut by 2 bases and J by 11 bases, with 9 bases left in between. The sample consisted of peripheral blood. The chain links TRBV19 to TRBJ1-1; D not certain. This TCR came from a man aged 60-69 years with active or convalescent COVID-19. CDR3: CASSISGYAFF. The CDR3 bases are TGTGCCAGTAGTATATCGGGGTACGCTTTCTTT.